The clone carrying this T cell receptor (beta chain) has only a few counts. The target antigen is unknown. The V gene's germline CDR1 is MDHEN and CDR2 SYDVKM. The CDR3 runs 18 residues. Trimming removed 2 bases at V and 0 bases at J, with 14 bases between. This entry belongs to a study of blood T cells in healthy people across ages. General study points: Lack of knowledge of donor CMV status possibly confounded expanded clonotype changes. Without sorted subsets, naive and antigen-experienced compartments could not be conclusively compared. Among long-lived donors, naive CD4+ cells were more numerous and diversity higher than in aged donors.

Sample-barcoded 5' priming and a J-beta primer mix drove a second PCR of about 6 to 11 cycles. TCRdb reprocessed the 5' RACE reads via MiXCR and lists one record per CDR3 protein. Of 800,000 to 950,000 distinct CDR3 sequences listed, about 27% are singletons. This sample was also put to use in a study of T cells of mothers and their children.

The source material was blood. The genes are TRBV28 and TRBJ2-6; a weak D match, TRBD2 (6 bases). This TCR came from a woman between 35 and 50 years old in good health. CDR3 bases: TGTGCCAGCAGTTTACTGGGGACTTCAAGCTCTGGGGCCAACGTCCTGACTTTC. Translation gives CASSLLGTSSSGANVLTF.